A single sample is the source of the 9 T cell receptor beta chains below, sequenced in a study of blood T cells in healthy people across ages. Through a sample-barcoded 5' primer and a J-beta primer mix, a second PCR was run for roughly 7 to 12 cycles. MiXCR was run by TCRdb on the 5' RACE reads, yielding one entry per CDR3 protein. The sample holds over 950,000 distinct CDR3 sequences, around two fifths seen once. Sequenced material: blood. The receptors come from a man between 18 and 35 years old in good health.

The rearrangement links TRBV7-8 to TRBJ2-7, with D perhaps TRBD2 (6 bases). The germline V gene has CDR1 SGHVS and CDR2 FQNEAQ. Trimming removed 1 base from V and 5 bases from J, with 9 bases in between. This CDR3 contains 13 residues. CDR3 nucleotide sequence: TGTGCCAGCAGCTTAGATACGGGGGACGAGCAGTACTTC. This gives the protein CASSLDTGDEQYF.

This chain links TRBV12-3 or TRBV12-4 with TRBJ2-3; 9 bases are a match to TRBD2. The CDR3 is 14 residues long. V trimming: 11 bases; J trimming: 5 bases; junction bases outside the gene matches: 11. CDR3 region: CACHGGGAGDTQYF. The CDR3 DNA sequence: TGTGCCTGCCATGGCGGGGGGGCCGGAGATACGCAGTATTTT.

The chain carries TRBV5-4 and TRBJ2-1, with 14 bases matching TRBD2. J gave up 10 bases and V 0 bases, and 6 bases lay outside the gene matches. This CDR3 is built from 16 residues. Germline V CDR1 and CDR2: SGHNT, YYREEE (reference sequence). CDR3 sequence reads: CASSLDGTSGSAEQFF. The CDR3 DNA reads TGTGCCAGCAGCTTGGATGGGACTAGCGGGAGTGCCGAGCAGTTCTTC.

The table lists this clonotype with a few counts. This chain joins TRBV12-3 or TRBV12-4 and TRBJ1-2; a weak D match, TRBD1 (5 bases). The V gene lost 5 bases and the J gene lost 2 bases, with 9 bases spanning the gap. The CDR3 totals 13 residues. The CDR3 bases are TGTGCCAGCAGTACGGGACGGAACTATGGCTACACCTTC. Translation gives CASSTGRNYGYTF.

V is TRBV20-1 and J is TRBJ1-5, with a tentative D call TRBD1 (5 bases). This CDR3 contains 14 residues. Per the germline V gene, CDR1 is DFQATT and CDR2 is SNEGSKA (reference sequence). The CDR3 here is CSRGGSYSNQPQHF. The DNA of the CDR3 is TGCAGCCGTGGGGGGTCGTATAGCAATCAGCCCCAGCATTTT.

This chain uses TRBV12-3 or TRBV12-4 with TRBJ1-2, with D tentatively TRBD1 (6 bases). The CDR3 is 15 residues long. Trimming took off 0 bases at V and 7 bases at J, with 15 bases between the two ends. The DNA for the CDR3 is TGTGCCAGCAGTTTAGCGCGACGGGGGGCCTTTGGCTACACCTTC. Translated: CASSLARRGAFGYTF.

This clonotype came up a few times. Here the CDR3 reads CASSLARQGLNYGYTF. The CDR3 bases are TGTGCCAGCAGCTTAGCTCGGCAGGGACTTAACTATGGCTACACCTTC. The gene calls are TRBV7-2 and TRBJ1-2; maybe TRBD1 (5 bases). The CDR3 covers 16 residues. CDR1 is SGHTA and CDR2 is FQGNSA in the germline V gene. Trimming stripped 0 bases from V and 1 base from J, with 12 bases between.

This clonotype came up a few times. The CDR3 DNA reads as TGTGCCAGCTCACTAAATGTACAGGGGGCGCAAACTGAAGCTTTCTTT. This encodes CASSLNVQGAQTEAFF. This rearrangement joins TRBV18 to TRBJ1-1, with 9 bases matching TRBD1. The CDR3 is 16 residues long. Germline-derived CDR1 and CDR2 are KGHSH and LQKENI. Trimming at V came to 4 bases and at J to 5 bases, leaving 11 bases not matched to a gene.

This clonotype was detected once. The V and J genes are TRBV4-3 and TRBJ1-3; no reliable D call. The V end lost 1 base, the J end lost 5 bases, and 12 bases lay between the germline ends. This CDR3 region has 15 residues. Germline V lookup: CDR1 LGHNA, CDR2 YSLEER. This CDR3 reads CASSQAERLRNTIYF. CDR3 in DNA: TGCGCCAGCAGCCAAGCCGAAAGGCTTCGAAACACCATATATTTT.